This T cell receptor (beta chain) was sequenced for a study of shared clonotypes between healthy human individuals. The study's findings and limits: Naive subsets generally exceeded memory subsets in estimated richness. Clonotype sharing among the donors was expected to vary with sequencing depth.

Germline lookup yields CDR1 MNHEY and CDR2 SMNVEV (reference sequence). The CDR3 has 14 residues. The V and J ends lost 1 base and 4 bases respectively, with 11 bases between them. A note on this clone: No antigen is known for it.

The assay was carried out at the deep level. Profiled with immunoSEQ multiplex PCR; TCRdb holds only in-frame clones, not every one. Of around 2,000,000 clones in the sample, approximately 94% were seen once. Naive CD8 cells, CD45RO-negative and positively selected for CCR7, excluded terminally differentiated effector memory CD45RA+ cells. Donors comprised healthy HIV-negative adults lacking recent acute infections or vaccinations. The receptor was derived from a man between 18 and 35 years old in good health. The chain combines TRBV27 with TRBJ2-7, with D unresolved. Sequenced input: naive CD8+ T cells sorted from blood. The CDR3 reads CASSLFEGQYEQYF. CDR3 DNA sequence: TGTGCCAGCAGTTTATTTGAAGGGCAGTACGAGCAGTACTTC.